This T cell receptor beta chain was observed in a study of blood T cell repertoires in COVID-19. Study-wide background: In each case, the material was cDNA or gDNA derived from T cells, B-cell-depleted T cells, or PBMCs.

Enrolment of Seattle patients took place during active infection, and they were followed longitudinally. Generated by immunoSEQ multiplex PCR, the TCRdb table keeps only in-frame clones and is missing some. Of over 250,000 clones in the sample, 80% to 95% were seen once. The germline V gene has CDR1 MDHEN and CDR2 SYDVKM. CDR3 length equals 15 residues. The V gene end was trimmed by 10 bases and the J gene end by 2 bases; junction bases not matched to a gene: 8. The TCR sequence derives from a person between 18 and 30 years old with COVID-19, enrolled during active disease. Sequenced material: peripheral blood. This sequence joins TRBV28 and TRBJ2-6, with 7 positions matching TRBD1. This CDR3 is CATNGDRAGANVLTF. CDR3 nucleotides: TGTGCCACCAATGGAGACAGGGCTGGGGCCAACGTCCTGACTTTC. The variable domain in full, with the rest retrieved from reference TRBV28 and TRBJ2-6, is DVKVTQSSRYLVKRTGEKVFLECVQDMDHENMFWYRQDPGLGLRLIYFSYDVKMKEKGDIPEGYSVSREKKERFSLILESASTNQTSMYLCATNGDRAGANVLTFGAGSRLTVL.